The TCR beta chain under discussion was sequenced for a study of blood T cell repertoires in COVID-19. Cohorts were based on clinical histories the participants reported. All recovered Cohort 3 donors got two negative PCRs, got clearance, or saw symptom resolution. Germline V gene lookup returns CDR1 KGHDR and CDR2 SFDVKD. Trimming took off 10 bases at V and 0 bases at J, with 11 bases between the two ends. This CDR3 has 13 amino acids. Original methodology: Estimation of nucleated cell counts relied on the amplification of reference gene primers. Clones were read by immunoSEQ multiplex PCR, and TCRdb kept only the in-frame ones, dropping some. V and J calls and clone size follow that table, whereas D and trimming were derived from the DNA. The profile shows 150,000 to 200,000 clones, 65% to 85% of them singletons.

Sequenced input: PBMCs or T cells enriched from blood (not recorded which). The rearrangement links TRBV24-1 to TRBJ1-2, with D maybe TRBD1 (6 bases). This receptor was taken from a man aged 35-49 years who had recovered from COVID-19. CDR3 nucleotides: TGTGCCACTGCGGACAGCACTAACTATGGCTACACCTTC. Its translation: CATADSTNYGYTF.